The sequence of this TCR beta chain was determined in a study of T cell responses to AZD1222 COVID-19 vaccine. The assay was immunoSEQ multiplex PCR, and TCRdb's table has in-frame clones only and misses some. This table has around 120,000 clones, roughly 90% appearing once. The V gene lost 3 bases and the J gene lost 2 bases, with 8 bases spanning the gap. The CDR3 contains 13 residues. CDR1 and CDR2 (germline): SEHNR, FQNEAQ (reference sequence). The rearrangement joins TRBV7-9 to TRBJ2-7; D unresolved. The origin of this receptor is an adult in good health. The source was peripheral blood, collected on day 0 of AZD1222 vaccination. The CDR3 sequence: CASSFAEPYEQYF. The CDR3 coding sequence is TGTGCCAGCAGCTTCGCGGAGCCCTACGAGCAGTACTTC.